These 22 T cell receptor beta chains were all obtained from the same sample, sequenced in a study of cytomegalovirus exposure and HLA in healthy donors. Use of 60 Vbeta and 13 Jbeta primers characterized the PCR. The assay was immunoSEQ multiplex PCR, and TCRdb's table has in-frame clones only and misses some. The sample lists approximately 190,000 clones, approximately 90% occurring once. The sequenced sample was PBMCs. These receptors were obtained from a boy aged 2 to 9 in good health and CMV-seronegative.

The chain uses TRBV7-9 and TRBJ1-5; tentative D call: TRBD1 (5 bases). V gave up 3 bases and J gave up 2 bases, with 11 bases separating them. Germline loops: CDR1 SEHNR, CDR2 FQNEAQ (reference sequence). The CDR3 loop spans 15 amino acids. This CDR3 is CASSLGGVGNQPQHF. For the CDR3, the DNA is TGTGCCAGCAGCTTGGGGGGAGTTGGCAATCAGCCCCAGCATTTT.

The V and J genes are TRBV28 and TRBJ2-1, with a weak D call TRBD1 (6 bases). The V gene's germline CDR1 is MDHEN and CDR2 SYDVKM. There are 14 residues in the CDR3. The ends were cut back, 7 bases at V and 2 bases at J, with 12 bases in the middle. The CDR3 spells CASMRGQPYNEQFF. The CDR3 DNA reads TGTGCCAGCATGAGAGGACAGCCCTACAATGAGCAGTTCTTC. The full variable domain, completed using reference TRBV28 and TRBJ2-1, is DVKVTQSSRYLVKRTGEKVFLECVQDMDHENMFWYRQDPGLGLRLIYFSYDVKMKEKGDIPEGYSVSREKKERFSLILESASTNQTSMYLCASMRGQPYNEQFFGPGTRLTVL.

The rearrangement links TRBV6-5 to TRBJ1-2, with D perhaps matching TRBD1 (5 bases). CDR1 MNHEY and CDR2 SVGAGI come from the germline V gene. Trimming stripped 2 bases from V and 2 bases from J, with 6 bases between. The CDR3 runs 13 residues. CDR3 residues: CASSYAGNYGYTF. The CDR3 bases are TGTGCCAGCAGTTACGCAGGGAACTATGGCTACACCTTC.

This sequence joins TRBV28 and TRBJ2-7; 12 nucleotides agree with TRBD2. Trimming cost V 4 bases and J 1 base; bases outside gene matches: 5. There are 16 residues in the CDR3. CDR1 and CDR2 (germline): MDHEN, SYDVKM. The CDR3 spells CASSYRTSGASYEQYF. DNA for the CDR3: TGTGCCAGCAGTTATCGGACTAGCGGGGCGTCCTACGAGCAGTACTTC.

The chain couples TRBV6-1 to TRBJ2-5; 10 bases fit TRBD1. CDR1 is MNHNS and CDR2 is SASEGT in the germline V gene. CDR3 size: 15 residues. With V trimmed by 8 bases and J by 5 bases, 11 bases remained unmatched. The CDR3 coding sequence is TGTGCCAGCTCCGGGACAGGGGTTGACGTGGAGACCCAGTACTTC. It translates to CASSGTGVDVETQYF.

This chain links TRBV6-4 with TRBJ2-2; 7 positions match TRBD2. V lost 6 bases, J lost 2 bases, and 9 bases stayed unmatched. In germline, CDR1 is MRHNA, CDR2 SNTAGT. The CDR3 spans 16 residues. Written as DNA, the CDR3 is TGTGCCAGCAGAGCCCGGGACTACACTAACACCGGGGAGCTGTTTTTT. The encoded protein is CASRARDYTNTGELFF.

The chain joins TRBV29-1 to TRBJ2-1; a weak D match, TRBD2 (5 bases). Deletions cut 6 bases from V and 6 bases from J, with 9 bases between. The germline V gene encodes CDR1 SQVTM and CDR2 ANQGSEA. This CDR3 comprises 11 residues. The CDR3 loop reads CSVHSANEQFF. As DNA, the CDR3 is TGCAGCGTCCATAGCGCCAATGAGCAGTTCTTC.

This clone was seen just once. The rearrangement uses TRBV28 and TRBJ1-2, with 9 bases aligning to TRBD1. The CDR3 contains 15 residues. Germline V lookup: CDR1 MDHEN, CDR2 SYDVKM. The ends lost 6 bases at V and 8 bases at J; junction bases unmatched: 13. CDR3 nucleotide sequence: TGTGCCAGCAGCGACGCCCCACAGGGGGCCGGGGGCTACACCTTC. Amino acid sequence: CASSDAPQGAGGYTF.

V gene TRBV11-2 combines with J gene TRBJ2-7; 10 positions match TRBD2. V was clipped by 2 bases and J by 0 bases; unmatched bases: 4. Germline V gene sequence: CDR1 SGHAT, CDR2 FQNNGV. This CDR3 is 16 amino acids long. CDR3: CASSLRAGGNSYEQYF. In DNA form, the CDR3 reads TGTGCCAGCAGCTTACGAGCGGGGGGGAACTCCTACGAGCAGTACTTC.

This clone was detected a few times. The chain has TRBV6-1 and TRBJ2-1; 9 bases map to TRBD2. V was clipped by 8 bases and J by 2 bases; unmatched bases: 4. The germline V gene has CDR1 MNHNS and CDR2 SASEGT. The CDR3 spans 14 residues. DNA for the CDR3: TGTGCCAGCGGGGAGCGGGGGGCCTACAATGAGCAGTTCTTC. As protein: CASGERGAYNEQFF.

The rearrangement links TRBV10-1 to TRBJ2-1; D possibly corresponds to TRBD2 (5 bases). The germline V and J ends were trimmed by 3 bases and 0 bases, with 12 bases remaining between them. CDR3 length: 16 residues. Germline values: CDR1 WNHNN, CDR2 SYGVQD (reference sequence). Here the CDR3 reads CASSDASGSSYNEQFF. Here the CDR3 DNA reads TGCGCCAGCAGTGATGCATCGGGAAGCTCCTACAATGAGCAGTTCTTC.

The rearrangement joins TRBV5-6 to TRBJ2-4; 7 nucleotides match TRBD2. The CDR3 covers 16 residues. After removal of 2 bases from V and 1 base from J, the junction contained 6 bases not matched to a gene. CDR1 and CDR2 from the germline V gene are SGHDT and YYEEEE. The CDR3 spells CASSFGLDLAKNIQYF. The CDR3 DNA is TGTGCCAGCAGCTTCGGACTAGACCTCGCCAAAAACATTCAGTACTTC.

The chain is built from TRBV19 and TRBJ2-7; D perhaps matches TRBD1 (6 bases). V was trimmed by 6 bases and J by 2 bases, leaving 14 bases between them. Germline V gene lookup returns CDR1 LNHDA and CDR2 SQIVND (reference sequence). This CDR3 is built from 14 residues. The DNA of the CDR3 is TGTGCCAGTAGCATTCGGACAGAGGCCTACGAGCAGTACTTC. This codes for CASSIRTEAYEQYF.

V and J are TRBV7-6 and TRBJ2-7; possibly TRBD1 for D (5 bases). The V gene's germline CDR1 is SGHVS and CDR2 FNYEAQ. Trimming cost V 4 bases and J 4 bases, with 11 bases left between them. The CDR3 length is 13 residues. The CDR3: CASSSQQGYEQYF. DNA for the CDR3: TGTGCCAGCAGCTCACAGCAGGGTTACGAGCAGTACTTC.

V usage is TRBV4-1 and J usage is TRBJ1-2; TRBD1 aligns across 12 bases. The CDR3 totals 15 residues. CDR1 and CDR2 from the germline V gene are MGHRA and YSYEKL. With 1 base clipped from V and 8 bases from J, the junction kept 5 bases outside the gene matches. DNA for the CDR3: TGCGCCAGCAGCCAAGCGGGGACAGGGGGCAACGGCTACACCTTC. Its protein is CASSQAGTGGNGYTF.

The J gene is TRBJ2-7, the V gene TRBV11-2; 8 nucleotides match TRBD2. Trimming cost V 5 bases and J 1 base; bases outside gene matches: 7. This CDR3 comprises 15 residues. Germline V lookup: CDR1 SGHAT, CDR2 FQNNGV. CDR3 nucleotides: TGTGCCAGCAGCCGCGAGGCTAGCGGGTCCTACGAGCAGTACTTC. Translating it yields CASSREASGSYEQYF.

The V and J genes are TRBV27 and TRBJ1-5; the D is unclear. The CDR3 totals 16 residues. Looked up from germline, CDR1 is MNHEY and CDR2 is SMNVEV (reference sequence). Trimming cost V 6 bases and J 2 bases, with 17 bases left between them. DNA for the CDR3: TGTGCCAGCAGCTCGATGGGAGGTCTTCGCAATCAGCCCCAGCATTTT. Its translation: CASSSMGGLRNQPQHF.

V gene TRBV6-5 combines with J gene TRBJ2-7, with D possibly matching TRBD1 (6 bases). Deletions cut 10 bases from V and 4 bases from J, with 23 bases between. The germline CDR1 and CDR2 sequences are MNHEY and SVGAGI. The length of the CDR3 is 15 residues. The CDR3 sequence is CATREAQGFSYEQYF. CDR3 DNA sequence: TGTGCCACCCGTGAGGCCCAGGGGTTTTCGTACGAGCAGTACTTC.

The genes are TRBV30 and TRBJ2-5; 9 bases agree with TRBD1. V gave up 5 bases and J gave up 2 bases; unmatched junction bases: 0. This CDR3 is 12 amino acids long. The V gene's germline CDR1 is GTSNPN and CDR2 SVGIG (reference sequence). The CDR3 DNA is TGTGCCTGGGACAGGGGGCAAGAGACCCAGTACTTC. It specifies CAWDRGQETQYF.

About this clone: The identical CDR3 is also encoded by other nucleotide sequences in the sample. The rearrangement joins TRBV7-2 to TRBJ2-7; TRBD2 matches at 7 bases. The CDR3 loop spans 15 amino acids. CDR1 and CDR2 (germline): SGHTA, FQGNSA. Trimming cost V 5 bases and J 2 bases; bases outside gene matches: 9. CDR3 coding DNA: TGTGCCAGCAGCCCCATAGCGGGTGTACCCTACGAGCAGTACTTC. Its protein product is CASSPIAGVPYEQYF.

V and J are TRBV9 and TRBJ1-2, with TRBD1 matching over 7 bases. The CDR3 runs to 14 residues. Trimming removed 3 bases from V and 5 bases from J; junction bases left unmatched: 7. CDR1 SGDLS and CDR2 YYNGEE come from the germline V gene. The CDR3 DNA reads TGTGCCAGCAGCGAGAACAGGGGAGGTTATGGCTACACCTTC. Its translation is CASSENRGGYGYTF. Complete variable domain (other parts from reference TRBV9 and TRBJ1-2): DSGVTQTPKHLITATGQRVTLRCSPRSGDLSVYWYQQSLDQGLQFLIQYYNGEERAKGNILERFSAQQFPDLHSELNLSSLELGDSALYFCASSENRGGYGYTFGSGTRLTVV.

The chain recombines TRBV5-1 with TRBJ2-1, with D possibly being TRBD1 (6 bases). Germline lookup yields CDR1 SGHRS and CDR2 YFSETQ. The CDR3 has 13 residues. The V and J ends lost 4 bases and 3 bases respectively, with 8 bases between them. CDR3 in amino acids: CASSQDSYNEQFF. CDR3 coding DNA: TGCGCCAGCAGCCAGGACAGCTACAATGAGCAGTTCTTC.